The 13 T cell receptor beta chains below come from one sample, sequenced in a study of circulating CD8 cells and anti-PD-1 response in melanoma. The QIAseq Immune Repertoire TCR panel built the libraries from roughly 16 ng of total RNA. TCRdb reprocessed the reads with MiXCR, giving one entry per CDR3 protein. The data contain 600 to 700 distinct CDR3 sequences, 10% of them singletons. From live CD3+CD8+TCRalphabeta+ cells, four PD-1 and/or TIGIT subsets were sorted. The specimen was CD8+ T cells from PBMCs, collected at baseline or after one month of anti-PD-1 therapy (not recorded which). Source of these receptors: a human donor with melanoma.

This clonotype turned up a few times. J is TRBJ2-3 and V is TRBV28, with unresolved D. Germline values: CDR1 MDHEN, CDR2 SYDVKM. This CDR3 comprises 15 residues. Trimming cost V 3 bases and J 1 base, with 11 bases left between them. CDR3 nucleotides: TGTGCCAGCAGTTTTGGGGAAAGGGGCACAGATACGCAGTATTTT. Protein sequence: CASSFGERGTDTQYF. Filled out from reference TRBV28 and TRBJ2-3, the complete variable domain reads DVKVTQSSRYLVKRTGEKVFLECVQDMDHENMFWYRQDPGLGLRLIYFSYDVKMKEKGDIPEGYSVSREKKERFSLILESASTNQTSMYLCASSFGERGTDTQYFGPGTRLTVL.

This clonotype qualifies as hyperexpanded. V is TRBV19 and J is TRBJ2-1; 10 bases match TRBD2. The CDR3 covers 15 residues. J was trimmed by 2 bases and V by 6 bases; bases with no gene match: 4. The germline gives CDR1 LNHDA, CDR2 SQIVND (reference sequence). CDR3 coding DNA: TGTGCCAGTAGAAGAACTAGCGGGGCCTACAATGAGCAGTTCTTC. Translating it yields CASRRTSGAYNEQFF.

This clonotype is medium-sized in the sample. The rearrangement links TRBV27 to TRBJ2-7; possibly TRBD1 or TRBD2 for D (5 bases each). Germline CDR1 is MNHEY and CDR2 is SMNVEV (reference sequence). The V end was cut by 8 bases, the J end by 5 bases, with 13 bases between. This CDR3 spans 12 amino acids. The CDR3 DNA sequence: TGTGCCAGCTGGGGTGGGGGTCACGAGCAGTACTTC. Translated: CASWGGGHEQYF.

This clonotype is labeled large. One end of the junction is discordant with germline, which a read error may explain. The chain has TRBV12-3 or TRBV12-4 and TRBJ1-1; no firm D call. The CDR3 runs to 8 residues. The CDR3 spells CASSWVNF. The CDR3, as DNA: TGTGCCAGCAGTTGGGTAAACTTT.

This clonotype has a handful of counts. The gene calls are TRBV28 and TRBJ1-5, with D maybe TRBD1 (6 bases). Germline assignment: CDR1 MDHEN and CDR2 SYDVKM. This CDR3 is 14 amino acids long. V was shortened by 6 bases and J by 4 bases, with 13 bases between the two germline ends. The CDR3 coding sequence is TGTGCCAGCAGGGTAACAGGGTCGAATCAGCCCCAGCATTTT. As protein: CASRVTGSNQPQHF.

This clonotype is judged medium-sized. The V and J genes are TRBV27 and TRBJ2-7; weak D call: TRBD1 (7 bases). Looked up from germline, CDR1 is MNHEY and CDR2 is SMNVEV (reference sequence). The CDR3 extends over 15 amino acids. V gave up 0 bases and J gave up 6 bases, with 15 bases separating them. The CDR3 protein is CASSLSQGLRGEQYF. Here the CDR3 DNA reads TGTGCCAGCAGTTTATCACAGGGGCTGCGGGGCGAGCAGTACTTC.

The sample holds a few counts of this clonotype. The chain is built from TRBV3-1 and TRBJ1-1, with D maybe TRBD1 (5 bases). The V end was cut by 1 base, the J end by 5 bases, with 11 bases between. The CDR3 sequence is 14 residues long. Germline CDR1 and CDR2: LGHDT and YNNKEL (reference sequence). CDR3 region: CASSQGQGYTEAFF. The CDR3, as DNA: TGTGCCAGCAGCCAAGGGCAGGGATATACTGAAGCTTTCTTT.

This rearrangement joins TRBV25-1 to TRBJ2-7; no definite D call. Germline lookup yields CDR1 MGHDK and CDR2 SYGVNS. V lost 7 bases and J 2 bases, leaving 9 bases between the germline ends. The CDR3 is 12 amino acids. The CDR3 protein is CASTYAAYEQYF. CDR3 coding DNA: TGTGCCAGCACCTACGCAGCCTACGAGCAGTACTTC.

This clonotype qualifies as large. The genes are TRBV20-1 and TRBJ1-1; D perhaps matches TRBD1 (5 bases). This CDR3 has 14 amino acids. Trimming shortened V by 2 bases and J by 8 bases, and 18 bases separated the two germline ends. Germline assignment: CDR1 DFQATT and CDR2 SNEGSKA (reference sequence). The CDR3 protein is CSARSGTSPGEAFF. DNA of the CDR3: TGCAGTGCTAGATCCGGGACGTCTCCGGGGGAAGCTTTCTTT.

This clonotype is labeled medium-sized. The V gene is TRBV2, the J gene TRBJ2-1, with D perhaps given as TRBD1 or TRBD2 (5 bases each). Germline V CDR1 and CDR2: SNHLY, FYNNEI. V was cut by 5 bases and J by 5 bases, with 7 bases left in between. This CDR3 comprises 12 residues. The CDR3 DNA is TGTGCCAGCAGTAGAGGGGACAATGAGCAGTTCTTC. Its protein product is CASSRGDNEQFF. Drawing the rest from reference TRBV2 and TRBJ2-1, the complete variable domain is EPEVTQTPSHQVTQMGQEVILRCVPISNHLYFYWYRQILGQKVEFLVSFYNNEISEKSEIFDDQFSVERPDGSNFTLKIRSTKLEDSAMYFCASSRGDNEQFFGPGTRLTVL.

By proportion, this clonotype is large. This chain joins TRBV5-1 and TRBJ2-1, with 11 bases matching TRBD2. The V gene end was trimmed by 6 bases and the J gene end by 3 bases; junction bases not matched to a gene: 2. CDR1 and CDR2 from the germline V gene are SGHRS and YFSETQ. This CDR3 comprises 14 residues. The CDR3 region is CASTLAGGYNEQFF. The CDR3 region has the DNA TGCGCCAGCACCCTAGCGGGGGGCTACAATGAGCAGTTCTTC.

The chain recombines TRBV4-1 with TRBJ1-1; the match to TRBD1 covers 7 bases. The CDR3 runs 14 residues. The junction had 5 bases not matched to a gene; V was cut back by 3 bases and J by 4 bases. Germline CDR1 MGHRA, CDR2 YSYEKL. As DNA, the CDR3 is TGCGCCAGCAGCCACCAGACAGGGCTCACTGAAGCTTTCTTT. Its translation: CASSHQTGLTEAFF.

V usage is TRBV20-1 and J usage is TRBJ2-3, with D perhaps TRBD2 (7 bases). Trimming cost V 6 bases and J 5 bases, with 27 bases left between them. Germline V lookup: CDR1 DFQATT, CDR2 SNEGSKA (reference sequence). CDR3 length equals 17 residues. The CDR3 loop is CSASTSAGARIRDTQYF. The CDR3 bases are TGCAGTGCAAGTACTAGCGCGGGGGCCCGTATCCGAGATACGCAGTATTTT.